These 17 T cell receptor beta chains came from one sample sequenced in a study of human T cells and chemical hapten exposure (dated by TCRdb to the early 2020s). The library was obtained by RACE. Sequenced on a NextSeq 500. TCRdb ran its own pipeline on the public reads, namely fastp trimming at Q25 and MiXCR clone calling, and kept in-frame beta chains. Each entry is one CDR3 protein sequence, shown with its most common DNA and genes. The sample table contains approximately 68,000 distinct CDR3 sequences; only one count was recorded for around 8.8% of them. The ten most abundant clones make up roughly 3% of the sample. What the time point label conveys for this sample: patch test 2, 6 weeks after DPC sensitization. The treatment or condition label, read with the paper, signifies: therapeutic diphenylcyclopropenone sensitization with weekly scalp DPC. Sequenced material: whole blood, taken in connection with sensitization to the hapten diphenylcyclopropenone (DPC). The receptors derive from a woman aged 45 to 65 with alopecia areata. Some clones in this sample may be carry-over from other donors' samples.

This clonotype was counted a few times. The CDR3 sequence: CASRGGVSNQPQHF. CDR3 nucleotide sequence: TGTGCCAGCCGGGGGGGAGTTAGCAATCAGCCCCAGCATTTT. The V gene is TRBV12-3 or TRBV12-4, the J gene TRBJ1-5; tentative D call: TRBD1 (5 bases). This CDR3 is built from 14 residues. V gave up 8 bases and J gave up 0 bases, with 11 bases separating them.

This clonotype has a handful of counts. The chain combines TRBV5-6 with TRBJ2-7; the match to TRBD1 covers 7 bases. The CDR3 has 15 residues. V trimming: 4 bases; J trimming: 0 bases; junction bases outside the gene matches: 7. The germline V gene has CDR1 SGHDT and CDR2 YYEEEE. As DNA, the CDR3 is TGTGCCAGCAGCCAAGGGACAGAACGCTCCTACGAGCAGTACTTC. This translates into CASSQGTERSYEQYF.

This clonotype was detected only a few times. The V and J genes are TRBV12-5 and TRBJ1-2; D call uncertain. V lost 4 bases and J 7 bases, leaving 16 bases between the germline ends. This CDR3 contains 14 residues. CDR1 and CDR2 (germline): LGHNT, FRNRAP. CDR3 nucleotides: TGTGCTAGTGGTTCTGCCGGACTTGTTGGTGGCTACACCTTC. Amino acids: CASGSAGLVGGYTF.

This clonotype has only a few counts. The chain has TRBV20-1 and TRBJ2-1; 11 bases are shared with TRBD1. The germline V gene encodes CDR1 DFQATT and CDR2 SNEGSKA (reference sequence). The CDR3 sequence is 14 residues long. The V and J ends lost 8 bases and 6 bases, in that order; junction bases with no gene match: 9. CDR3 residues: CSLDIGQGANEQFF. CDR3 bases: TGCAGTCTGGATATAGGACAGGGGGCCAATGAGCAGTTCTTC.

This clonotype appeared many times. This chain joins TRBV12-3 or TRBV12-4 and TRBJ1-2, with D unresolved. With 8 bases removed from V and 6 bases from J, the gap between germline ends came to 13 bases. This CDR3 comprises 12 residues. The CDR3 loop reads CASRYRTHGYTF. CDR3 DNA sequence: TGTGCCAGCCGGTACCGGACGCATGGCTACACCTTC.

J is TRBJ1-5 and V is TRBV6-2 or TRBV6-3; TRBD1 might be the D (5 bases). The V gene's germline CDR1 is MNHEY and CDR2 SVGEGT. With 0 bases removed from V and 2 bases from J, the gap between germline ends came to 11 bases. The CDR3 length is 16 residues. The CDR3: CASSYSMKTGNQPQHF. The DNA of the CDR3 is TGTGCCAGCAGTTACTCGATGAAGACAGGCAATCAGCCCCAGCATTTT.

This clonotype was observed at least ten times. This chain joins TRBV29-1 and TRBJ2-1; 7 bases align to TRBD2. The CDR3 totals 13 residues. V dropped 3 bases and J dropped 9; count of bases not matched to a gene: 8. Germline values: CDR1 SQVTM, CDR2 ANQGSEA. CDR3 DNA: TGCAGCGTTGACGGGAGGTTCGAGGGTGAGCAGTTCTTC. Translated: CSVDGRFEGEQFF.

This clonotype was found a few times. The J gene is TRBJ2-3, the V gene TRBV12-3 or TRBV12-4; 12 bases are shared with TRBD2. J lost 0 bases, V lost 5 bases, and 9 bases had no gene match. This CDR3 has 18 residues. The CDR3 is CASSHNPTSGRSTDTQYF. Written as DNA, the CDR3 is TGTGCCAGCAGTCACAACCCAACTAGCGGGAGGAGCACAGATACGCAGTATTTT.

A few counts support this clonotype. DNA for the CDR3: TGTGCCAGCAATTCTGCCGGGAACACTGAAGCTTTCTTT. Its translation: CASNSAGNTEAFF. The chain links TRBV5-4 to TRBJ1-1; D is unclear. Germline V gene lookup returns CDR1 SGHNT and CDR2 YYREEE (reference sequence). There are 13 residues in the CDR3. Trimming cost V 6 bases and J 1 base, with 10 bases left between them. Supplemented by reference TRBV5-4 and TRBJ1-1, the full variable domain reads ETGVTQSPTHLIKTRGQQVTLRCSSQSGHNTVSWYQQALGQGPQFIFQYYREEENGRGNFPPRFSGLQFPNYSSELNVNALELDDSALYLCASNSAGNTEAFFGQGTRLTVV.

For the CDR3, the DNA is TGTGCCAGCAGTTTATCCCAGGCTGGCTATGGCTACACCTTC. It is translated as CASSLSQAGYGYTF. The genes are TRBV27 and TRBJ1-2; D gene ambiguous. From germline, CDR1 is MNHEY and CDR2 SMNVEV (reference sequence). The V end lost 0 bases, the J end lost 4 bases, and 9 bases lay between the germline ends. The CDR3 length is 14 residues.

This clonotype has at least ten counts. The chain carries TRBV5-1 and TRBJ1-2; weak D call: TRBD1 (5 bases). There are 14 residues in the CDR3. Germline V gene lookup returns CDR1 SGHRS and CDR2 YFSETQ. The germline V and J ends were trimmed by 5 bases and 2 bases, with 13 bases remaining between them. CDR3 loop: CASRGDGVNYGYTF. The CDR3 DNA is TGCGCCAGCAGGGGGGACGGCGTGAACTATGGCTACACCTTC. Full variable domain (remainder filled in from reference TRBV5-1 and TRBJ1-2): KAGVTQTPRYLIKTRGQQVTLSCSPISGHRSVSWYQQTPGQGLQFLFEYFSETQRNKGNFPGRFSGRQFSNSRSEMNVSTLELGDSALYLCASRGDGVNYGYTFGSGTRLTVV.

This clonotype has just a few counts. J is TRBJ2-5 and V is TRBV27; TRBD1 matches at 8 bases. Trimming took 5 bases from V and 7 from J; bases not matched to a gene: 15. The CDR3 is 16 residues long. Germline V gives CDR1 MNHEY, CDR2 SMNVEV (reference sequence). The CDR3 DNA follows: TGTGCCAGCAGTCCCCGACAGGGGTGGCCCTTGGCGACCCAGTACTTC. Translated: CASSPRQGWPLATQYF.

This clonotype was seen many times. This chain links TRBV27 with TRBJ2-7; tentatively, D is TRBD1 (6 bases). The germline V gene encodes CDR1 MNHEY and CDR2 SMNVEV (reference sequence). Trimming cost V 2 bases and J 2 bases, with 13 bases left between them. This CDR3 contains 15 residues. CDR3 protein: CASSLGTGHPYEQYF. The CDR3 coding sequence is TGTGCCAGCAGTTTAGGAACAGGGCATCCCTACGAGCAGTACTTC.

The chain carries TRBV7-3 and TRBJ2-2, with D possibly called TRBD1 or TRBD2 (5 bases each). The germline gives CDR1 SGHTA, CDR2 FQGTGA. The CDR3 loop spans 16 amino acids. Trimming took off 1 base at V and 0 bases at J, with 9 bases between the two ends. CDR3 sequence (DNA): TGTGCCAGCAGCTTAAGGGGGAGACCGAACACCGGGGAGCTGTTTTTT. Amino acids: CASSLRGRPNTGELFF.

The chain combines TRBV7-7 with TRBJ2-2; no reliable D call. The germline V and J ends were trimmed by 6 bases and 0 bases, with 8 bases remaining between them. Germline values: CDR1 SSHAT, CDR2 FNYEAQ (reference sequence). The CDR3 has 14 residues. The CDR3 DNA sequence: TGTGCCAGCAGATTTGACCCGAACACCGGGGAGCTGTTTTTT. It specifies CASRFDPNTGELFF.

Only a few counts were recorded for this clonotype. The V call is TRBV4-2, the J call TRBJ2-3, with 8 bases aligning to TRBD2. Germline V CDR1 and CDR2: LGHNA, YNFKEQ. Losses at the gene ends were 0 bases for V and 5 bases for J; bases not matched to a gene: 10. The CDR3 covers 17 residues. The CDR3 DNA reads TGTGCCAGCAGCCAAGATGTCCGGGGGGGAGGTGGAGATACGCAGTATTTT. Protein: CASSQDVRGGGGDTQYF.

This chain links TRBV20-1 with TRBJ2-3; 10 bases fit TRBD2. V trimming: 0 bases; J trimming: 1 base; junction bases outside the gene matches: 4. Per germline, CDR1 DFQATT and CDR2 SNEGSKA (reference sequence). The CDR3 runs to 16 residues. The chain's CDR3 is CSARDLAGDGTDTQYF. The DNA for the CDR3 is TGCAGTGCTAGAGATCTAGCGGGAGATGGCACAGATACGCAGTATTTT.